Each of the 29 T cell receptor beta chains below was sequenced from the same sample in a study of identical twins. Each CDR3 protein gets one entry after TCRdb re-called the 5' RACE reads with MiXCR. The sample has 600,000 to 850,000 distinct CDR3 sequences, 15% to 20% seen once; the top ten hold over 10%. This same sample was also part of a study on T cells expressing NK-cell markers.

The specimen sequenced was PBMCs. The receptors originated from a woman aged 18-29 years in good health.

The rearrangement links TRBV7-2 to TRBJ2-3; 8 positions agree with TRBD2. V trimming: 1 base; J trimming: 10 bases; junction bases outside the gene matches: 7. This CDR3 has 14 residues. Looked up from germline, CDR1 is SGHTA and CDR2 is FQGNSA. For the CDR3, the DNA is TGTGCCAGCAGCTTAGATGGTAGCGGGGCACCGCAGTATTTT. Protein sequence: CASSLDGSGAPQYF.

This clonotype was counted a few times. This rearrangement joins TRBV29-1 to TRBJ2-5, with D tentatively TRBD1 (6 bases). CDR3 length equals 15 residues. The V gene lost 7 bases and the J gene lost 1 base, with 19 bases spanning the gap. Germline V lookup: CDR1 SQVTM, CDR2 ANQGSEA. DNA of the CDR3: TGCAGCGCCAAGCGAAGGGGGAAACCCCAAGAGACCCAGTACTTC. It translates to CSAKRRGKPQETQYF.

This clonotype was found many times. The rearrangement joins TRBV12-3 or TRBV12-4 to TRBJ2-3; D remains ambiguous. The CDR3 length is 12 residues. Between the trimmed V and J ends, which lost 6 bases and 5 bases, there was a span of 9 bases. CDR3 in amino acids: CASSLQLDTQYF. The CDR3 DNA is TGTGCCAGCAGCCTCCAACTAGATACGCAGTATTTT.

In its sample, this clonotype was seen a few times. The V call is TRBV5-1, the J call TRBJ2-5; a weak D match, TRBD1 (6 bases). This CDR3 spans 12 amino acids. Per germline, CDR1 SGHRS and CDR2 YFSETQ. The CDR3 sequence is CSSTGTQETQYF. Written as DNA, the CDR3 is TGCTCTTCGACAGGTACCCAAGAGACCCAGTACTTC.

The chain recombines TRBV6-1 with TRBJ2-1, with 9 positions matching TRBD2. The germline gives CDR1 MNHNS, CDR2 SASEGT. This CDR3 contains 14 residues. J was trimmed by 10 bases and V by 6 bases; bases with no gene match: 10. In DNA, the CDR3 is TGTGCCAGCAGCACCCTCCCCACTAGCGGGGAGCAGTTCTTC. As protein: CASSTLPTSGEQFF.

The rearrangement links TRBV2 to TRBJ2-5; D unclear. With 4 bases removed from V and 3 bases from J, the gap between germline ends came to 6 bases. From germline, CDR1 is SNHLY and CDR2 FYNNEI. This CDR3 is 12 amino acids long. The CDR3 protein is CASSVGKETQYF. As DNA, the CDR3 is TGTGCCAGCAGTGTTGGCAAAGAGACCCAGTACTTC.

The V and J genes are TRBV7-8 and TRBJ1-4; no clear D gene. The germline gives CDR1 SGHVS, CDR2 FQNEAQ. Between the trimmed V and J ends, which lost 1 base and 7 bases, there was a span of 7 bases. The CDR3 sequence is 13 residues long. CDR3 sequence: CASSLVVPEKLFF. CDR3 sequence (DNA): TGTGCCAGCAGCTTAGTCGTGCCTGAAAAACTGTTTTTT.

The chain recombines TRBV3-1 with TRBJ2-5; maybe TRBD2 (5 bases). This CDR3 contains 15 residues. From germline, CDR1 is LGHDT and CDR2 YNNKEL (reference sequence). V lost 1 base, J lost 3 bases, and 12 bases lay in between. The CDR3 loop reads CASSQVGPSKETQYF. The DNA for the CDR3 is TGTGCCAGCAGCCAAGTGGGTCCTAGCAAAGAGACCCAGTACTTC.

This clonotype was recorded a few times. The chain links TRBV25-1 to TRBJ2-5, with 8 bases matching TRBD1. The germline gives CDR1 MGHDK, CDR2 SYGVNS. The V segment lost 4 bases and the J segment 5 bases; nucleotides outside the gene matches: 9. This CDR3 comprises 15 residues. In nucleotides, the CDR3 is TGTGCCAGCAGTGCTGGACAGGGCAGGGAGGAGACCCAGTACTTC. Its translation: CASSAGQGREETQYF.

The chain has TRBV7-2 and TRBJ2-3; TRBD2 matches at 7 bases. Per the germline V gene, CDR1 is SGHTA and CDR2 is FQGNSA. The CDR3 totals 14 residues. V shed 5 bases and J 5 bases; nucleotides not matched to a gene: 7. CDR3 amino acids: CASSLSGTGDTQYF. As DNA, the CDR3 is TGTGCCAGCAGCCTAAGCGGGACCGGAGATACGCAGTATTTT.

The chain is built from TRBV7-2 and TRBJ2-7, with D possibly being TRBD1 (6 bases). This CDR3 has 14 amino acids. Germline CDR1 SGHTA, CDR2 FQGNSA. Trimming cost V 5 bases and J 6 bases, with 17 bases left between them. CDR3 bases: TGTGCCAGCAGCCAACAGGGATTTATGGCCGAGCAGTACTTC. It encodes CASSQQGFMAEQYF.

The rearrangement joins TRBV4-3 to TRBJ1-4; a possible D gene is TRBD1 (5 bases). CDR1 is LGHNA and CDR2 is YSLEER in the germline V gene. Trimming took 3 bases from V and 3 from J, leaving 11 bases between them. The CDR3 totals 15 residues. Here the CDR3 DNA reads TGCGCCAGCAGCCAGGGGCCAGGGTCTAATGAAAAACTGTTTTTT. Its protein product is CASSQGPGSNEKLFF.

This chain joins TRBV20-1 and TRBJ2-5, with D unclear. Germline V gene data show CDR1 as DFQATT and CDR2 as SNEGSKA (reference sequence). The CDR3 has 12 residues. Deletions cut 4 bases from V and 2 bases from J, with 8 bases between. The CDR3 nucleotides are TGCAGTGCTATACCGACACAAGAGACCCAGTACTTC. This gives the protein CSAIPTQETQYF.

This clonotype has more than one count but fewer than ten. The rearrangement uses TRBV7-6 and TRBJ2-1; TRBD2 is a possible D gene (5 bases). This CDR3 contains 13 residues. Trimming left V 5 bases short and J 6 bases short, with 11 bases between. Per the germline V gene, CDR1 is SGHVS and CDR2 is FNYEAQ. CDR3 coding DNA: TGTGCCAGCAGCGAGGGAGTCCTCAATGAGCAGTTCTTC. Amino acids: CASSEGVLNEQFF.

The chain's CDR3 is CASSQEHGRAGYTQYF. The CDR3 coding sequence is TGCGCCAGCAGCCAAGAACACGGGAGGGCCGGGTATACGCAGTATTTT. The V and J genes are TRBV4-3 and TRBJ2-3; 8 nucleotides align to TRBD2. Germline assignment: CDR1 LGHNA and CDR2 YSLEER. This CDR3 region has 16 residues. V lost 0 bases and J lost 7; bases outside the gene matches: 9.

The chain joins TRBV6-1 to TRBJ2-2; TRBD1 might be the D (5 bases). CDR3 length equals 15 residues. Germline V gene lookup returns CDR1 MNHNS and CDR2 SASEGT. V lost 4 bases and J lost 1, with 10 bases in between. The CDR3, as DNA: TGTGCCAGCAGTGGCTTGACAGTGAACACCGGGGAGCTGTTTTTT. Protein: CASSGLTVNTGELFF.

This clonotype has at least ten counts. The chain couples TRBV6-5 to TRBJ1-1; D gene uncertain. CDR1 is MNHEY, CDR2 SVGAGI, per germline. This CDR3 is 14 amino acids long. The V and J ends lost 5 bases and 4 bases respectively, with 14 bases between them. The CDR3: CASSLIRGGTEAFF. The CDR3 DNA is TGTGCCAGCAGTCTTATTCGAGGTGGCACTGAAGCTTTCTTT.

This chain links TRBV29-1 with TRBJ1-1, with 7 bases fitting TRBD1. The CDR3 length is 11 residues. The germline gives CDR1 SQVTM, CDR2 ANQGSEA. Losses at the gene ends were 7 bases for V and 3 bases for J; bases not matched to a gene: 2. CDR3 sequence: CSGDSYTEAFF. Here the CDR3 DNA reads TGCAGCGGGGACAGCTACACTGAAGCTTTCTTT.

The table lists this clonotype with a few counts. The chain joins TRBV10-3 to TRBJ1-1; the D is unclear. This CDR3 contains 13 residues. Deletions cut 7 bases from V and 3 bases from J, with 12 bases between. Germline CDR1 and CDR2: ENHRY and SYGVKD. The CDR3 loop reads CAIKFGFDTEAFF. DNA of the CDR3: TGTGCCATCAAATTTGGTTTTGACACTGAAGCTTTCTTT.

This clonotype has only a few counts. The chain recombines TRBV27 with TRBJ2-7; D assignment may be TRBD1 or TRBD2 (5 bases each). The V and J ends lost 3 bases and 6 bases respectively, with 9 bases between them. From germline, CDR1 is MNHEY and CDR2 SMNVEV (reference sequence). The CDR3 spans 12 residues. The CDR3 DNA follows: TGTGCCAGCAGTTTGAGGGGCCGCGAGCAGTACTTC. Its translation: CASSLRGREQYF.

This clonotype was counted only a few times. The chain employs TRBV6-1 and TRBJ2-2; D is uncertain. V lost 7 bases and J 0 bases, leaving 18 bases between the germline ends. The length of the CDR3 is 17 residues. Germline CDR1 reads MNHNS; CDR2 reads SASEGT. This CDR3 reads CASTTSRAFANTGELFF. The CDR3 DNA follows: TGTGCCAGCACCACTTCCCGGGCATTCGCGAACACCGGGGAGCTGTTTTTT.

The chain is built from TRBV12-3 or TRBV12-4 and TRBJ2-3, with unresolved D. Trimming stripped 6 bases from V and 5 bases from J, with 9 bases between. The CDR3 has 12 residues. CDR3 sequence (DNA): TGTGCCAGCAGCCATGGAGAAGATACGCAGTATTTT. It translates to CASSHGEDTQYF.

V usage is TRBV11-2 and J usage is TRBJ2-2, with D possibly matching TRBD2 (6 bases). Germline V gene sequence: CDR1 SGHAT, CDR2 FQNNGV. V lost 2 bases to trimming and J lost 3 bases, with 13 bases between them. The CDR3 extends over 16 amino acids. The CDR3 reads CASSLMQGGDTGELFF. The CDR3 coding sequence is TGTGCCAGCAGCTTAATGCAGGGCGGGGACACCGGGGAGCTGTTTTTT.

In its sample, this clonotype was seen a few times. The V gene is TRBV24-1, the J gene TRBJ2-1, with TRBD2 matching over 13 bases. The CDR3 spans 15 residues. V lost 6 bases to trimming and J lost 10 bases; unmatched junction nucleotides: 8. CDR1 is KGHDR, CDR2 SFDVKD, per germline. The CDR3 here is CATSPGTSGAEEQFF. In DNA, the CDR3 is TGTGCCACCAGTCCTGGGACTAGCGGGGCAGAGGAGCAGTTCTTC.

This clonotype has a handful of counts. The chain carries TRBV6-9 and TRBJ2-2; 9 bases are shared with TRBD2. Germline lookup yields CDR1 MNHGY and CDR2 SVAAGI. The junction had 7 bases not matched to a gene; V was cut back by 6 bases and J by 2 bases. The CDR3 is made up of 16 amino acids. CDR3 nucleotide sequence: TGTGCCAGCAGCACCGTAGCGGGGGCAAACACCGGGGAGCTGTTTTTT. It yields the protein CASSTVAGANTGELFF.

V is TRBV5-6 and J is TRBJ2-2, with D perhaps TRBD1 (6 bases). Per germline, CDR1 SGHDT and CDR2 YYEEEE. Trimming took 2 bases from V and 0 from J, leaving 11 bases between them. The CDR3 sequence is 16 residues long. As DNA, the CDR3 is TGTGCCAGCAGCTTTGGGCAGGGGTCGAACACCGGGGAGCTGTTTTTT. It yields the protein CASSFGQGSNTGELFF.

The J gene is TRBJ2-1, the V gene TRBV6-5; TRBD2 matches 12 bases. The CDR3 covers 15 residues. V lost 2 bases to trimming and J lost 6 bases; unmatched junction nucleotides: 2. CDR1 MNHEY and CDR2 SVGAGI come from the germline V gene. CDR3 loop: CASSYLAGGVNEQFF. The CDR3 nucleotides are TGTGCCAGCAGTTACCTAGCGGGAGGGGTCAATGAGCAGTTCTTC.

This clonotype was counted between two and nine times. The CDR3 here is CASTSPSGGSTDTQYF. The CDR3 bases are TGTGCCAGCACCTCTCCTAGCGGGGGATCCACAGATACGCAGTATTTT. The chain is built from TRBV6-1 and TRBJ2-3, with TRBD2 matching 10 bases. The CDR3 length is 16 residues. V lost 7 bases, J lost 2 bases, and 9 bases stayed unmatched. The germline V gene encodes CDR1 MNHNS and CDR2 SASEGT.

The chain is built from TRBV15 and TRBJ2-1; D not certain. The length of the CDR3 is 12 residues. Germline CDR1 is LNHNV and CDR2 is YYDKDF (reference sequence). The V gene lost 6 bases and the J gene lost 9 bases, with 12 bases spanning the gap. CDR3 loop: CATSSARGEQFF. The CDR3 nucleotides are TGTGCCACCAGTTCGGCTCGTGGTGAGCAGTTCTTC.